Listed below are T cell receptor beta chains from one sample, sequenced in a study of cytomegalovirus exposure and HLA in healthy donors. Produced via immunoSEQ multiplex PCR; TCRdb's table is partial and in-frame only. The sample holds 150,000 to 200,000 clones, roughly 74% seen once. Specimen: PBMCs. The receptors come from a female donor in good health and CMV-seronegative. Both conserved end residues are part of each CDR3. The order of the fields is D gene, J gene, clone size, V gene, CDR3 length, CDR3 DNA, CDR3 protein. The D gene is left open where the match is weak. Clone size appears in some rows only: once, few, many, or a class for an expanded clone.

d_call: .
j_call: TRBJ1-2
clone_size: .
v_call: TRBV29-1
cdr3_length: 13
cdr3_nt: TGCAGCGTTCGGGGGTCAGCTAACTATGGCTACACCTTC
cdr3_aa: CSVRGSANYGYTF

d_call: .
j_call: TRBJ1-1
clone_size: .
v_call: TRBV27
cdr3_length: 14
cdr3_nt: TGTGCCAGCAAACAACAGGGAGCGAACACTGAAGCTTTCTTT
cdr3_aa: CASKQQGANTEAFF

d_call: .
j_call: TRBJ1-2
clone_size: .
v_call: TRBV30
cdr3_length: 11
cdr3_nt: TGTGCCCTAGGACAAAACTATGGCTACACCTTC
cdr3_aa: CALGQNYGYTF

d_call: .
j_call: TRBJ1-2
clone_size: .
v_call: TRBV28
cdr3_length: 12
cdr3_nt: TGTGCCAGCAGTTCAGGGTTGAGTGGCTACACCTTC
cdr3_aa: CASSSGLSGYTF

d_call: .
j_call: TRBJ1-1
clone_size: once
v_call: TRBV29-1
cdr3_length: 13
cdr3_nt: TGCAGCTCCAGGGTTAAGGTGAACACTGAAGCTTTCTTT
cdr3_aa: CSSRVKVNTEAFF

d_call: .
j_call: TRBJ2-4
clone_size: .
v_call: TRBV6-1
cdr3_length: 20
cdr3_nt: TGTGCCAGCAGTGGGGGAGAAGGGGGGGAAATTTTATTAGCCAAAAACATTCAGTACTTC
cdr3_aa: CASSGGEGGEILLAKNIQYF

d_call: TRBD2
j_call: TRBJ2-7
clone_size: .
v_call: TRBV7-2
cdr3_length: 16
cdr3_nt: TGTGCCAGCAGCCTGACTAGCGGGCCCCTCTCCTACGAGCAGTACTTC
cdr3_aa: CASSLTSGPLSYEQYF

d_call: .
j_call: TRBJ2-3
clone_size: .
v_call: TRBV10-3
cdr3_length: 10
cdr3_nt: TGTGCCACGGAGGCAGATACGCAGTATTTT
cdr3_aa: CATEADTQYF

d_call: TRBD2
j_call: TRBJ2-1
clone_size: .
v_call: TRBV19
cdr3_length: 14
cdr3_nt: TGTGCCAGCCCCCAGCCCGGACTAGCGGTTGAGCAGTTCTTC
cdr3_aa: CASPQPGLAVEQFF

d_call: TRBD2
j_call: TRBJ2-2
clone_size: few
v_call: TRBV5-1
cdr3_length: 17
cdr3_nt: TGCGCCAGCAGCCCTGGACTAGCGGCCTTGGGGACCGGGGAGCTGTTTTTT
cdr3_aa: CASSPGLAALGTGELFF

d_call: .
j_call: TRBJ1-3
clone_size: .
v_call: TRBV5-1
cdr3_length: 15
cdr3_nt: TGCGCCAGCAGCTTCGGGGAGACCTCTGGAAACACCATATATTTT
cdr3_aa: CASSFGETSGNTIYF

d_call: .
j_call: TRBJ2-7
clone_size: .
v_call: TRBV6-5
cdr3_length: 15
cdr3_nt: TGTGCCAGCAGTGTACAAGCAACAGGGTCCCACGAGCAGTACTTC
cdr3_aa: CASSVQATGSHEQYF

d_call: TRBD2
j_call: TRBJ2-2
clone_size: .
v_call: TRBV11-3
cdr3_length: 16
cdr3_nt: TGTGCCAGCAGCAGAACTAGCGGGGTAGACACCGGGGAGCTGTTTTTT
cdr3_aa: CASSRTSGVDTGELFF

d_call: .
j_call: TRBJ2-7
clone_size: .
v_call: TRBV5-1
cdr3_length: 14
cdr3_nt: TGCGCCAGCAGCTTTGACAGCAGCTCCTACGAGCAGTACTTC
cdr3_aa: CASSFDSSSYEQYF

d_call: TRBD1
j_call: TRBJ2-6
clone_size: .
v_call: TRBV5-6
cdr3_length: 17
cdr3_nt: TGTGCCAGCAGCCCCGGGACAGAATTACTGAGGGCCAACGTCCTGACTTTC
cdr3_aa: CASSPGTELLRANVLTF

d_call: .
j_call: TRBJ1-3
clone_size: .
v_call: TRBV29-1
cdr3_length: 14
cdr3_nt: TGCAGCGCTGAGGACGGGGGGCCAGGAAACACCATATATTTT
cdr3_aa: CSAEDGGPGNTIYF

d_call: TRBD1
j_call: TRBJ2-5
clone_size: .
v_call: TRBV5-1
cdr3_length: 16
cdr3_nt: TGCGCCAGCAGCTCTAAACAGGGGGCGCTAGGAGAGACCCAGTACTTC
cdr3_aa: CASSSKQGALGETQYF

d_call: .
j_call: TRBJ2-7
clone_size: .
v_call: TRBV12-1
cdr3_length: 16
cdr3_nt: TGTGCCAGCAGCTCCACCTCCGGGAGAGAGGGATACGAGCAGTACTTC
cdr3_aa: CASSSTSGREGYEQYF

d_call: TRBD2
j_call: TRBJ2-1
clone_size: .
v_call: TRBV10-3
cdr3_length: 14
cdr3_nt: TGTGCCATGGGCCCCCGCGGGGGGGACAATGAGCAGTTCTTC
cdr3_aa: CAMGPRGGDNEQFF

d_call: TRBD1
j_call: TRBJ1-1
clone_size: .
v_call: TRBV30
cdr3_length: 16
cdr3_nt: TGTGCCTGGAGTGTGGGACAGGCGAGAATGAACACTGAAGCTTTCTTT
cdr3_aa: CAWSVGQARMNTEAFF

d_call: TRBD1
j_call: TRBJ2-1
clone_size: .
v_call: TRBV5-6
cdr3_length: 16
cdr3_nt: TGTGCCAGCAGCTTGGCGGGGACAGGGGGTTACAATGAGCAGTTCTTC
cdr3_aa: CASSLAGTGGYNEQFF

d_call: .
j_call: TRBJ2-5
clone_size: few
v_call: TRBV5-8
cdr3_length: 13
cdr3_nt: TGTGCCAGCAGCGTCGGAAATACGGGGACCCAGTACTTC
cdr3_aa: CASSVGNTGTQYF

d_call: TRBD2
j_call: TRBJ2-2
clone_size: .
v_call: TRBV30
cdr3_length: 12
cdr3_nt: TGTGCCGCCCAGCGGGGGGCCGGGGAGCTGTTTTTT
cdr3_aa: CAAQRGAGELFF

d_call: TRBD1
j_call: TRBJ1-6
clone_size: .
v_call: TRBV6-5
cdr3_length: 15
cdr3_nt: TGTGCCAGCAGGGGACAGGGGGCGCGGAATTCACCCCTCCACTTT
cdr3_aa: CASRGQGARNSPLHF

d_call: .
j_call: TRBJ2-7
clone_size: .
v_call: TRBV7-2
cdr3_length: 17
cdr3_nt: TGTGCCAGCGAGGACAAGGCAGGGCAAGGAAGCTCCTACGAGCAGTACTTC
cdr3_aa: CASEDKAGQGSSYEQYF

d_call: .
j_call: TRBJ1-5
clone_size: .
v_call: TRBV6-5
cdr3_length: 14
cdr3_nt: TGTGCCAGCAGGACAGGACCCTTGGCGGGGCCCCAGCATTTT
cdr3_aa: CASRTGPLAGPQHF

d_call: .
j_call: TRBJ2-7
clone_size: .
v_call: TRBV7-9
cdr3_length: 18
cdr3_nt: TGTTCCAGCAGCCCATGGGGGGTCTTTTCTTCTCTATCGTTGGAGCAGTACTTC
cdr3_aa: CSSSPWGVFSSLSLEQYF

d_call: TRBD2
j_call: TRBJ2-1
clone_size: .
v_call: TRBV19
cdr3_length: 16
cdr3_nt: TGTGCCAGTAGTGTATCTTCTAGCGGGGGGTACAATGAGCAGTTCTTC
cdr3_aa: CASSVSSSGGYNEQFF

d_call: TRBD1
j_call: TRBJ1-2
clone_size: .
v_call: TRBV19
cdr3_length: 14
cdr3_nt: TGTGCCAGTAGGGACACAGGGGGCGACTATGGCTACACCTTC
cdr3_aa: CASRDTGGDYGYTF

d_call: .
j_call: TRBJ2-7
clone_size: .
v_call: TRBV29-1
cdr3_length: 13
cdr3_nt: TGCAGCGTTAGGACAGTGACCTCCTACGAGCAGTACTTC
cdr3_aa: CSVRTVTSYEQYF

d_call: TRBD2
j_call: TRBJ2-5
clone_size: .
v_call: TRBV7-9
cdr3_length: 19
cdr3_nt: TGTGCCAGCAGCAGAGGGTCTTCCGGTTTAGCGGGATCAAGAGAGACCCAGTACTTC
cdr3_aa: CASSRGSSGLAGSRETQYF

d_call: .
j_call: TRBJ2-7
clone_size: .
v_call: TRBV28
cdr3_length: 14
cdr3_nt: TGTGCCAGCAGCCCCCCCCGACAGAGCCCCGAGCAGTACTTC
cdr3_aa: CASSPPRQSPEQYF

d_call: TRBD1
j_call: TRBJ1-2
clone_size: .
v_call: TRBV7-9
cdr3_length: 13
cdr3_nt: TGTGCCAGCAGCTTACCAAGACAGGGTCGGAGGACCTTC
cdr3_aa: CASSLPRQGRRTF

d_call: .
j_call: TRBJ1-4
clone_size: .
v_call: TRBV6-1
cdr3_length: 13
cdr3_nt: TGTGCCAGTACACGGGCAACTAATGAAAAACTGTTTTTT
cdr3_aa: CASTRATNEKLFF

d_call: .
j_call: TRBJ2-3
clone_size: .
v_call: TRBV5-1
cdr3_length: 14
cdr3_nt: TGCGCCAGCAGCTTGGCGGGGTTCACAGATACGCAGTATTTT
cdr3_aa: CASSLAGFTDTQYF

d_call: TRBD2
j_call: TRBJ2-5
clone_size: .
v_call: TRBV7-3
cdr3_length: 16
cdr3_nt: TGTGCCAGCAGCCCCCAGGCTAGCGGGGGGTGGGAGACCCAGTACTTC
cdr3_aa: CASSPQASGGWETQYF

d_call: .
j_call: TRBJ1-5
clone_size: .
v_call: TRBV6-1
cdr3_length: 16
cdr3_nt: TGTGCCAGCAGTGAATGGAAAAGGGGGAGCAATCAGCCCCAGCATTTT
cdr3_aa: CASSEWKRGSNQPQHF

d_call: TRBD1
j_call: TRBJ2-7
clone_size: few
v_call: TRBV4-2
cdr3_length: 13
cdr3_nt: TGTGCCAGCAGCCAAGGACAGGGTACCGAGCAGTACTTC
cdr3_aa: CASSQGQGTEQYF

d_call: .
j_call: TRBJ1-2
clone_size: few
v_call: TRBV7-9
cdr3_length: 12
cdr3_nt: TGTGCCAGCAGCAACCGGGACTATGGCTACACCTTC
cdr3_aa: CASSNRDYGYTF

d_call: .
j_call: TRBJ2-7
clone_size: once
v_call: TRBV7-9
cdr3_length: 15
cdr3_nt: TGTGCCAGCAGCTCCCCCGGGACAAGGGACTACGAGCAGTACTTC
cdr3_aa: CASSSPGTRDYEQYF

d_call: TRBD2
j_call: TRBJ2-5
clone_size: .
v_call: TRBV9
cdr3_length: 17
cdr3_nt: TGTGCCAGCAGCGTAGGAGTGGCTAGCGGGAGTTCGGAGACCCAGTACTTC
cdr3_aa: CASSVGVASGSSETQYF

d_call: .
j_call: TRBJ2-1
clone_size: many
v_call: TRBV7-9
cdr3_length: 12
cdr3_nt: TGTGCCAGCAGCTTATCGAGGAATGAGCAGTTCTTC
cdr3_aa: CASSLSRNEQFF